These 24 T cell receptor beta chains were all obtained from the same sample, sequenced in a study of blood T cells in healthy people across ages (dated by TCRdb to the mid-2010s). Library prep was done by 5' RACE. The data were produced on an Illumina HiSeq 2500. The second PCR ran for roughly 7 to 12 cycles and used a J-beta primer mix along with a sample-barcoded 5' primer. In TCRdb, the public reads were trimmed at Q25 with fastp and aligned with MiXCR, with productive beta chains retained. Every CDR3 protein is listed once, alongside the most common genes and DNA of its rows. The sample table holds around 1,600,000 distinct CDR3 sequences, of which approximately 43% were seen once. About 4% of the sample is held by the ten biggest clonotypes. Input material: blood. These receptors originate from a woman aged 18-29 years in good health.

V usage is TRBV29-1 and J usage is TRBJ1-1; D not certain. Looked up from germline, CDR1 is SQVTM and CDR2 is ANQGSEA. The V and J ends lost 1 base and 4 bases respectively, with 19 bases between them. This CDR3 is built from 16 residues. The CDR3 reads CSVEGLRTVLGTEAFF. In DNA form, the CDR3 reads TGCAGCGTTGAAGGCCTCCGAACGGTCCTGGGCACTGAAGCTTTCTTT.

The chain is built from TRBV4-1 and TRBJ1-2, with D possibly TRBD1 on 6 matching bases. The germline gives CDR1 MGHRA, CDR2 YSYEKL. The CDR3 contains 15 residues. Trimming left V 0 bases short and J 8 bases short, with 16 bases between. The CDR3 region has the DNA TGCGCCAGCAGCCAAGATGACACGGGGGCGAGGGGCTACACCTTC. The encoded protein is CASSQDDTGARGYTF.

This clonotype showed up many times. This chain links TRBV12-3 or TRBV12-4 with TRBJ2-3, with 9 bases aligning to TRBD1. V lost 3 bases, J lost 3 bases, and 7 bases stayed unmatched. CDR3 length: 16 residues. CDR3 loop: CASSLIFGQGTDTQYF. The CDR3 nucleotides are TGTGCCAGCAGTTTGATATTTGGACAGGGGACAGATACGCAGTATTTT.

The J gene is TRBJ1-5, the V gene TRBV20-1; 7 nucleotides align to TRBD1. Trimming took 6 bases from V and 4 from J; bases not matched to a gene: 12. Germline values: CDR1 DFQATT, CDR2 SNEGSKA (reference sequence). This CDR3 has 15 residues. The CDR3 nucleotides read TGCAGTGCCCCTTGGTCGGGACAGATAAATCAGCCCCAGCATTTT. Its protein is CSAPWSGQINQPQHF.

The CDR3 loop reads CASSYSAGGRGEKLFF. CDR3 nucleotide sequence: TGTGCCAGCAGTTACTCGGCAGGGGGCCGTGGTGAAAAACTGTTTTTT. The chain couples TRBV6-5 to TRBJ1-4; 8 positions agree with TRBD1. Trimming cost V 0 bases and J 7 bases; bases outside gene matches: 7. Germline lookup yields CDR1 MNHEY and CDR2 SVGAGI. There are 16 residues in the CDR3.

This clonotype showed up just a few times. This chain connects TRBV6-4 to TRBJ2-3; D unresolved. This CDR3 has 13 residues. Trimming left V 3 bases short and J 3 bases short, with 7 bases between. Germline lookup yields CDR1 MRHNA and CDR2 SNTAGT. The CDR3 here is CASSEGFTDTQYF. For the CDR3, the DNA is TGTGCCAGCAGTGAGGGTTTTACAGATACGCAGTATTTT.

This clonotype was seen a handful of times. J is TRBJ2-7 and V is TRBV4-3; a possible D gene is TRBD1 (6 bases). The germline V gene encodes CDR1 LGHNA and CDR2 YSLEER. Trimming removed 4 bases from V and 3 bases from J, with 16 bases in between. The CDR3 has 15 residues. This CDR3 reads CASSRTGSSFYEQYF. The CDR3, as DNA: TGCGCCAGCAGCCGAACAGGGTCGTCCTTCTACGAGCAGTACTTC.

The chain couples TRBV18 to TRBJ2-3, with 7 positions matching TRBD1. The CDR3 spans 16 residues. The germline V gene encodes CDR1 KGHSH and CDR2 LQKENI. The V and J ends lost 3 bases and 2 bases, in that order; junction bases with no gene match: 8. This chain's CDR3 is CASSPLPGQNTDTQYF. DNA of the CDR3: TGTGCCAGCTCACCTCTGCCGGGACAGAACACAGATACGCAGTATTTT.

This chain connects TRBV15 to TRBJ2-7; tentative D call: TRBD2 (6 bases). The germline V and J ends were trimmed by 1 base and 2 bases, with 21 bases remaining between them. This CDR3 is built from 18 residues. Per germline, CDR1 LNHNV and CDR2 YYDKDF (reference sequence). This CDR3 is CATSRVGTAIFYPYEQYF. The CDR3 DNA is TGTGCCACCAGCAGAGTAGGGACTGCCATTTTTTACCCCTACGAGCAGTACTTC.

The gene calls are TRBV30 and TRBJ2-2; tentatively, D is TRBD1 (6 bases). CDR1 is GTSNPN, CDR2 SVGIG, per germline (reference sequence). This CDR3 region has 15 residues. Between the trimmed V and J ends, which lost 5 bases and 0 bases, there was a span of 13 bases. The CDR3 nucleotides are TGTGCCTGGTCTGCAGACAGGACGAACACCGGGGAGCTGTTTTTT. As protein: CAWSADRTNTGELFF.

Worth noting for this clonotype: An end of the junction does not agree with germline; a read error may underlie this. V is TRBV6-2 or TRBV6-3 and J is TRBJ2-7; the D gene is possibly TRBD2 (6 bases). The CDR3 totals 12 residues. CDR1 and CDR2 (germline): MNHEY, SVGEGT. The CDR3 region is CASSVGTYGQYF. The CDR3 bases are TGTGCCAGCAGTGTCGGGACTTACGGGCAGTACTTT.

J is TRBJ2-7 and V is TRBV4-1; 11 bases agree with TRBD2. The CDR3 is 16 residues long. Germline V CDR1 and CDR2: MGHRA, YSYEKL. Losses at the gene ends were 0 bases for V and 1 base for J; bases not matched to a gene: 2. In DNA, the CDR3 is TGCGCCAGCAGCCAAGAGCGACTAGCGGGGTCCTACGAGCAGTACTTC. Protein product: CASSQERLAGSYEQYF.

This clonotype was seen many times. The V call is TRBV28, the J call TRBJ1-6; D is undetermined. The CDR3 extends over 14 amino acids. V gave up 10 bases and J gave up 5 bases, with 15 bases separating them. Germline CDR1 reads MDHEN; CDR2 reads SYDVKM. The CDR3 reads CATAAGWHNSPLHF. The CDR3 DNA reads TGTGCCACAGCGGCGGGGTGGCATAATTCACCCCTCCACTTT.

The chain links TRBV10-3 to TRBJ2-1; 7 positions agree with TRBD2. This CDR3 comprises 14 residues. V lost 7 bases to trimming and J lost 0 bases; unmatched junction nucleotides: 3. CDR1 and CDR2 from the germline V gene are ENHRY and SYGVKD. For the CDR3, the DNA is TGTGCCATCAAGGGCGGGGGCTCCTACAATGAGCAGTTCTTC. This translates into CAIKGGGSYNEQFF.

A few counts support this clonotype. The genes are TRBV7-2 and TRBJ2-3; the match to TRBD2 covers 7 bases. Unmatched junction bases numbered 21, after V lost 5 bases and J lost 4 bases. CDR3 length: 19 residues. Per germline, CDR1 SGHTA and CDR2 FQGNSA. The CDR3: CASSLPTPGLPYGADTQYF. CDR3 bases: TGTGCCAGCAGCCTGCCCACTCCGGGACTACCCTATGGGGCAGATACGCAGTATTTT.

The chain couples TRBV20-1 to TRBJ1-1; 8 bases line up with TRBD1. Trimming cost V 6 bases and J 2 bases; bases outside gene matches: 5. From germline, CDR1 is DFQATT and CDR2 SNEGSKA (reference sequence). CDR3 length equals 13 residues. CDR3 in DNA: TGCAGTGCCCGGACAGGGATCAACACTGAAGCTTTCTTT. Its protein product is CSARTGINTEAFF.

This clonotype appeared once. The chain is built from TRBV6-5 and TRBJ2-1; TRBD2 agrees at 13 bases. Germline V gene data show CDR1 as MNHEY and CDR2 as SVGAGI. There are 18 residues in the CDR3. Germline trimming cut 2 bases from V and 5 bases from J; bases unmatched to any gene: 9. CDR3 protein: CASSYPGLAGYRDNEQFF. The DNA for the CDR3 is TGTGCCAGCAGTTACCCGGGACTAGCGGGGTACAGGGACAATGAGCAGTTCTTC.

The genes are TRBV13 and TRBJ2-2, with 9 bases fitting TRBD1. The J segment lost 5 bases and the V segment lost 5 bases, leaving 6 bases of the junction unmatched. Germline CDR1 and CDR2: PRHDT and FYEKMQ (reference sequence). The CDR3 spans 15 residues. The CDR3 loop is CASSNRDRVTGELFF. As DNA, the CDR3 is TGTGCCAGCAGCAACCGGGACAGGGTTACCGGGGAGCTGTTTTTT.

The J gene is TRBJ2-5, the V gene TRBV27, with D uncertain. The V end was cut by 5 bases, the J end by 1 base, with 14 bases between. The CDR3 covers 15 residues. CDR1 is MNHEY and CDR2 is SMNVEV in the germline V gene (reference sequence). The CDR3 here is CASSPMGEVQETQYF. CDR3 nucleotides: TGTGCCAGCAGTCCTATGGGTGAAGTCCAAGAGACCCAGTACTTC.

In this sample, this clonotype turned up a few times. The J gene is TRBJ2-7, the V gene TRBV2, with D unclear. The V and J ends lost 6 bases and 6 bases respectively, with 9 bases between them. The CDR3 consists of 11 residues. Per germline, CDR1 SNHLY and CDR2 FYNNEI. Here the CDR3 DNA reads TGTGCCAGCAGGGTGCTAGTCGAGCAGTACTTC. Its translation: CASRVLVEQYF.

The V call is TRBV27, the J call TRBJ2-1, with TRBD2 matching 15 bases. The end of the DNA is better explained by TRBJ2-7, so the J call may be wrong. Germline values: CDR1 MNHEY, CDR2 SMNVEV (reference sequence). There are 15 residues in the CDR3. CDR3 nucleotides: TGTGCCAGCAGTCGAGGGACTAGCGGGGGGAATGAGCAGTACTTC. Translated: CASSRGTSGGNEQYF.

This clonotype was counted once. The chain employs TRBV20-1 and TRBJ2-5, with a weak D call TRBD2 (7 bases). Germline CDR1 reads DFQATT; CDR2 reads SNEGSKA (reference sequence). This CDR3 contains 13 residues. Trimming left V 6 bases short and J 11 bases short, with 22 bases between. The chain's CDR3 is CSAPGGGLDEQYF. DNA for the CDR3: TGCAGTGCCCCCGGCGGGGGCTTGGATGAGCAGTACTTC.

The chain joins TRBV2 to TRBJ1-5, with a tentative D call TRBD1 (5 bases). Trimming took 5 bases from V and 0 from J, leaving 8 bases between them. From germline, CDR1 is SNHLY and CDR2 FYNNEI. CDR3 length equals 14 residues. CDR3 region: CASSPRVSNQPQHF. CDR3 nucleotides: TGTGCCAGCAGTCCCAGGGTTAGCAATCAGCCCCAGCATTTT.

The CDR3 sequence: CASSLNGRGNTGELFF. In DNA, the CDR3 is TGTGCCAGCAGCTTAAACGGCCGAGGGAACACCGGGGAGCTGTTTTTT. This chain joins TRBV7-2 and TRBJ2-2; no reliable D call. The V end lost 2 bases, the J end lost 1 base, and 11 bases lay between the germline ends. The CDR3 covers 16 residues. Germline V CDR1 and CDR2: SGHTA, FQGNSA. The variable domain in full, with the rest retrieved from reference TRBV7-2 and TRBJ2-2, is GAGVSQSPSNKVTEKGKDVELRCDPISGHTALYWYRQSLGQGLEFLIYFQGNSAPDKSGLPSDRFSAERTGGSVSTLTIQRTQQEDSAVYLCASSLNGRGNTGELFFGEGSRLTVL.